The clone carrying this T cell receptor beta chain occurred a few times. The antigen is unknown. This sample was taken from a study of vaccination effects on CD4 cells after COVID-19. Study outcomes and limitations: Infection-derived and vaccine-derived clones contracted markedly late after vaccination.

The CDR3 covers 13 residues. Per germline, CDR1 LGHDT and CDR2 YNNKEL (reference sequence). V was cut by 4 bases and J by 0 bases, with 6 bases left in between. Expansion of antigen-specific CD4+ T cells with viral peptide pools was carried out by the ViraFEST assay before sequencing. Cultured cells yielded isolated CD4+ T cells after less than 11 days. Either the BNT162b2 or mRNA-1273 vaccine was given to participants in two doses. TCRdb's table, derived via immunoSEQ multiplex PCR, lists solely in-frame clones and lacks some. Here the sample spans tens of thousands of clones, 60% to 75% being singletons.

The rearrangement links TRBV3-1 (or the pseudogene TRBV3-2) to TRBJ1-1; D may be TRBD1 (6 bases). The TCR originated in a human donor who received a COVID-19 vaccine. The sequencing used CD4+ T cells from PBMCs cultured with HCoV-229E spike peptides, collected after COVID-19 vaccination. CDR3 sequence: CASSPGVNTEAFF. The CDR3 DNA reads as TGTGCCAGCAGCCCAGGGGTGAACACTGAAGCTTTCTTT.